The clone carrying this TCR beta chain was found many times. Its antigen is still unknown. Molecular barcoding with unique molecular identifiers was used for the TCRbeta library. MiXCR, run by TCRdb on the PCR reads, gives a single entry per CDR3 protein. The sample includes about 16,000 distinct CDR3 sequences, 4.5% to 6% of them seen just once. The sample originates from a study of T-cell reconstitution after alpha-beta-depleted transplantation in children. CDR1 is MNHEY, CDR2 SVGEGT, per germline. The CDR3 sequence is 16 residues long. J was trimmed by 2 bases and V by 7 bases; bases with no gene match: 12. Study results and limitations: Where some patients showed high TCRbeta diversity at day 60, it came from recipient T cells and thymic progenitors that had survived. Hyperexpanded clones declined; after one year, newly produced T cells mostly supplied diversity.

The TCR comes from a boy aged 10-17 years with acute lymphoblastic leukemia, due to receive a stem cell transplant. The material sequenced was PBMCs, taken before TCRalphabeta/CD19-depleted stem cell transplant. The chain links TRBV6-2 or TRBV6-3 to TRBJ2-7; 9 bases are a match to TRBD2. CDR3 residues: CASTPGGSGRTYEQYF. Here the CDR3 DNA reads TGTGCCAGCACCCCGGGCGGTAGCGGGAGAACCTACGAGCAGTACTTC.